What follows describes a single TCR beta chain. V lost 1 base to trimming and J lost 0 bases, with 13 bases between them. Germline CDR1 MDHEN, CDR2 SYDVKM. The CDR3 covers 17 residues. The data originate from a study of cytomegalovirus exposure and HLA in healthy donors. The PCR ran on 60 Vbeta and 13 Jbeta primers. Using immunoSEQ multiplex PCR, the repertoire was profiled, and TCRdb retains in-frame clones only, with some absent. Of about 300,000 clones in the sample, 86% were seen once. The sequencing input was PBMCs. The clonotype was recovered from a man in his forties in good health and CMV-seropositive. This chain uses TRBV28 with TRBJ1-5; D possibly corresponds to TRBD1 (5 bases). The CDR3 is CASSLSGVGYSNQPQHF. The CDR3 nucleotides read TGTGCCAGCAGTTTATCGGGGGTCGGGTATAGCAATCAGCCCCAGCATTTT.